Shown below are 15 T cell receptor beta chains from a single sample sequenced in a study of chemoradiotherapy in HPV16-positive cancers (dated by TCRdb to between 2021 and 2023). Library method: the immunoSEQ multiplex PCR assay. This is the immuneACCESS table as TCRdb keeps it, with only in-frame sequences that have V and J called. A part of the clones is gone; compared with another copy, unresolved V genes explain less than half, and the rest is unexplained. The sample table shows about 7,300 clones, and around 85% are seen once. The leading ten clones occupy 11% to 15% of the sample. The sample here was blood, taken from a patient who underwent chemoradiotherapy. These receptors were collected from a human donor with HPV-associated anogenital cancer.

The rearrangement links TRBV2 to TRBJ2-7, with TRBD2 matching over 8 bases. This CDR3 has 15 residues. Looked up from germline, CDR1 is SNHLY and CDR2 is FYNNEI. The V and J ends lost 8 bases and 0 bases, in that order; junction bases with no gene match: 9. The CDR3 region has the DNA TGTGCCAGCGGCCGGGGGGGGTCTATCTCCTACGAGCAGTACTTC. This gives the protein CASGRGGSISYEQYF.

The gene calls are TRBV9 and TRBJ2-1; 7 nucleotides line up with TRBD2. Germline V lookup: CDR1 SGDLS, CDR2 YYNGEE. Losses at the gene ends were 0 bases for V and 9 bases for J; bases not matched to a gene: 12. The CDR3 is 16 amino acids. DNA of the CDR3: TGTGCCAGCAGCGTAGGGGGGGGAGTAGGGAGGAGTGAGCAGTTCTTC. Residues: CASSVGGGVGRSEQFF.

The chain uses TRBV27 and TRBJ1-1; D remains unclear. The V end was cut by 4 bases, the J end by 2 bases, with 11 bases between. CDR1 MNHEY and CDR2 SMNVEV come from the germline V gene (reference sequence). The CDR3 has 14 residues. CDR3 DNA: TGTGCCAGCAGTTCGGGAGGGCTCAACACTGAAGCTTTCTTT. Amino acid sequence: CASSSGGLNTEAFF.

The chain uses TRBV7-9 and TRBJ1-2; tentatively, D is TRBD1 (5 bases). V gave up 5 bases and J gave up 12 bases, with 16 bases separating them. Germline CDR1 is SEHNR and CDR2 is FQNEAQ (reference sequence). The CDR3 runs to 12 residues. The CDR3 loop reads CASSAHGGDDTF. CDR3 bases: TGTGCCAGCAGCGCCCACGGGGGTGATGACACCTTC.

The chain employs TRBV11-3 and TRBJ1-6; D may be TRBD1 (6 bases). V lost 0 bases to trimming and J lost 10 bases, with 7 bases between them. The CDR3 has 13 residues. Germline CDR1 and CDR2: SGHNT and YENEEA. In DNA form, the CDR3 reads TGTGCCAGCAGCTTAGATGACAGGTCACCCCTCCACTTT. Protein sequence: CASSLDDRSPLHF.

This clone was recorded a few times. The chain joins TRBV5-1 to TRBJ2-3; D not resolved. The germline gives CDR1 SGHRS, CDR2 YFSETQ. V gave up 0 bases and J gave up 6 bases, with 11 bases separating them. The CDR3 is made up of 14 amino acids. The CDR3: CASSLGALGDTQYF. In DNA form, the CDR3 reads TGCGCCAGCAGCTTGGGGGCGTTAGGGGATACGCAGTATTTT.

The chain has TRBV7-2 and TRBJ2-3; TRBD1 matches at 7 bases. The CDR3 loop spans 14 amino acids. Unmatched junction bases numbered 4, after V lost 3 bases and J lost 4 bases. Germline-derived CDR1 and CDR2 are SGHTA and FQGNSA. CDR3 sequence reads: CASSLNTGADTQYF. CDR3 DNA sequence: TGTGCCAGCAGCTTGAATACAGGGGCAGATACGCAGTATTTT.

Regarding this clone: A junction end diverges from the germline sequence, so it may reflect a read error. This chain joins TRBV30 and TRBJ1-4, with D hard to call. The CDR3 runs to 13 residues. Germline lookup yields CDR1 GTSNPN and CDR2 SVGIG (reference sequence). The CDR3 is CAWSVLTHEKLFF. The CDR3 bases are TGTGCCTGGAGTGTACTAACTCATGAAAAACTGTTTTTT.

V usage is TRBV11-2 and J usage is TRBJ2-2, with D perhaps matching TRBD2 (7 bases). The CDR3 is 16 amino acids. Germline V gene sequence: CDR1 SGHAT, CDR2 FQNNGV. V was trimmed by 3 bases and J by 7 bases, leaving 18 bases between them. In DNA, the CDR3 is TGTGCCAGCAGCTTCGGGGGGCCTCGGGTCGGCGGGGAGCTGTTTTTT. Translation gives CASSFGGPRVGGELFF.

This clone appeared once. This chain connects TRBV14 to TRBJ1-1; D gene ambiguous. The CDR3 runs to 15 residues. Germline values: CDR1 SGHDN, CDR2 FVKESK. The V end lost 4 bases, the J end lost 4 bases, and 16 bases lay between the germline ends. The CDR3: CASSPVDPGSTEAFF. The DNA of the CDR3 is TGTGCCAGCAGCCCAGTGGACCCCGGTAGCACTGAAGCTTTCTTT. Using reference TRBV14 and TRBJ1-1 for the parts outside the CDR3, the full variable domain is EAGVTQFPSHSVIEKGQTVTLRCDPISGHDNLYWYRRVMGKEIKFLLHFVKESKQDESGMPNNRFLAERTGGTYSTLKVQPAELEDSGVYFCASSPVDPGSTEAFFGQGTRLTVV.

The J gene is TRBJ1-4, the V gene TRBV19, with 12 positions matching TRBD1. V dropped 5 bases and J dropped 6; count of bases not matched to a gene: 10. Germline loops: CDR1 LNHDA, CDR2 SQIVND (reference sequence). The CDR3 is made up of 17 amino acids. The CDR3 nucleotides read TGTGCCAGTAGTCCAAAGGGACAGGGGGCGCTTGATGAAAAACTGTTTTTT. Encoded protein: CASSPKGQGALDEKLFF.

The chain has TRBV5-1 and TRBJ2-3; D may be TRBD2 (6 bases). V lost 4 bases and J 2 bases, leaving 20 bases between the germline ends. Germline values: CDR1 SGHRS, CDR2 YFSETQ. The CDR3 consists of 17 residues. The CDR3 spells CASSGGGRPDSTDTQYF. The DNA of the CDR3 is TGCGCCAGCAGCGGAGGAGGGCGGCCAGACTCCACAGATACGCAGTATTTT.

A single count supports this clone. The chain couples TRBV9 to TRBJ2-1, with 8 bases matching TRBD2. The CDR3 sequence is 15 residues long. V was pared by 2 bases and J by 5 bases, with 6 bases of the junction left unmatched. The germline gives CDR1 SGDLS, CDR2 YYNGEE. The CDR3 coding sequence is TGTGCCAGCAGCGTTGCGGGGGGCAGCGACAATGAGCAGTTCTTC. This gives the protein CASSVAGGSDNEQFF.

CDR3 nucleotide sequence: TGTGCCAGCTCACCCGGTCGGGGAGAGCAGTACTTC. It encodes CASSPGRGEQYF. This chain connects TRBV18 to TRBJ2-7; D might be TRBD2 (5 bases). This CDR3 spans 12 amino acids. CDR1 is KGHSH, CDR2 LQKENI, per germline. The V and J ends lost 3 bases and 7 bases respectively, with 10 bases between them.

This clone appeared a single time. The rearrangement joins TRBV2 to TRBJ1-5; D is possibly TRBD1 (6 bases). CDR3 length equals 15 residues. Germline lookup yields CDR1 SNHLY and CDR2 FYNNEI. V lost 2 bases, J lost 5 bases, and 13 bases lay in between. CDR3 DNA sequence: TGTGCCAGCAGTGAATGGCAGGGGAACCATCAGCCCCAGCATTTT. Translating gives CASSEWQGNHQPQHF.